These T cell receptor beta chains were read from a single sample in a study of vaccination effects on CD4 cells after COVID-19. The antigens of these receptors remain unknown. Sequencing was performed with immunoSEQ multiplex PCR; in TCRdb, only in-frame clones are kept and a portion is missing. The repertoire holds about 73,000 clones, with 65% to 85% as singletons. This sample comprised CD4+ T cells from PBMCs cultured with HCoV-NL63 spike peptides, obtained before COVID-19 vaccination. The receptors were sampled from a human donor who received a COVID-19 vaccine. Each CDR3 is given with its conserved first and last residue. The D gene is left open where the match is weak. Only some rows state a clone size, as once, few, many or a class for expanded clones.

V gene	D gene	J gene	clone size	CDR3 protein	CDR3 DNA
TRBV5-1	TRBD2	TRBJ2-1	-	CASSLGPGLAGFEQFF	TGCGCCAGCAGCCTAGGGCCGGGACTAGCCGGGTTTGAGCAGTTCTTC
TRBV14	-	TRBJ2-3	-	CASSLIPDTQYF	TGTGCCAGCAGCCTTATCCCAGATACGCAGTATTTT
TRBV4-3	TRBD1	TRBJ1-2	-	CASSRPAGGGRSYTF	TGCGCCAGCAGCCGACCGGCAGGGGGGGGAAGGAGCTACACCTTC
TRBV14	-	TRBJ2-1	once	CASSQSSRNEQFF	TGTGCCAGCAGCCAGAGTTCTCGGAATGAGCAGTTCTTC
TRBV12-3/TRBV12-4	-	TRBJ1-5	-	CASSFDRIQPQHF	TGTGCCAGCAGTTTTGACAGGATACAGCCCCAGCATTTT
TRBV5-1	-	TRBJ2-6	-	CASSPPGSGANVLTF	TGCGCCAGCAGCCCACCTGGCTCTGGGGCCAACGTCCTGACTTTC
TRBV20-1	TRBD2	TRBJ2-5	-	CSASGGTSGGARYF	TGCAGTGCTAGTGGGGGGACTAGCGGGGGGGCGAGATACTTC
TRBV7-2	-	TRBJ1-2	once	CASSLTRNYGYTF	TGTGCCAGCAGCTTAACCAGAAACTATGGCTACACCTTC
TRBV6-6	-	TRBJ1-2	-	CASRIRDNDGYTF	TGTGCCAGCAGGATCCGGGACAATGATGGCTACACCTTC
TRBV5-4	TRBD1	TRBJ1-2	-	CASSVQGISGYTF	TGTGCCAGCAGCGTACAGGGGATTAGTGGCTACACCTTC
TRBV7-2	TRBD1	TRBJ1-1	-	CASSLMGQGYSEAFF	TGTGCCAGCAGCTTAATGGGACAGGGGTATTCTGAAGCTTTCTTT
TRBV2	-	TRBJ1-1	-	CASSEALRFGGLGNTEAFF	TGTGCCAGCAGTGAAGCGCTAAGGTTCGGGGGATTAGGGAACACTGAAGCTTTCTTT
TRBV6-5	-	TRBJ1-1	once	CASRKGNTEAFF	TGTGCCAGCAGGAAGGGAAACACTGAAGCTTTCTTT
TRBV2	TRBD2	TRBJ2-3	-	CASKFAGGAGDTQYF	TGTGCCAGCAAATTCGCCGGGGGGGCTGGAGATACGCAGTATTTT
TRBV11-2	-	TRBJ2-4	once	CASSYMGSGNIQYF	TGTGCCAGCAGCTACATGGGATCGGGAAACATTCAGTACTTC
TRBV9	TRBD1	TRBJ1-4	few	CASSVGSQGAGEKLFF	TGTGCCAGCAGCGTAGGGTCCCAGGGGGCAGGTGAAAAACTGTTTTTT
TRBV5-1	-	TRBJ1-4	-	CASSFGTATNEKLFF	TGCGCCAGCAGCTTTGGGACTGCAACTAATGAAAAACTGTTTTTT
TRBV12-3/TRBV12-4	-	TRBJ1-1	-	CASSRRGNTEAFF	TGTGCCAGCAGTCGGAGGGGGAACACTGAAGCTTTCTTT
TRBV6-5	-	TRBJ1-2	once	CASSYGAGSGYTF	TGTGCCAGCAGTTACGGGGCAGGGAGTGGCTACACCTTC
TRBV7-3	-	TRBJ2-5	-	CASSGTPQETQYF	TGTGCCAGCAGCGGGACACCCCAAGAGACCCAGTACTTC
TRBV4-2	-	TRBJ1-2	-	CASSDTRVYGYTF	TGTGCCAGCAGCGATACGAGGGTCTATGGCTACACCTTC
TRBV29-1	TRBD1	TRBJ2-5	-	CSVDEGGETQYF	TGCAGCGTTGACGAAGGGGGCGAGACCCAGTACTTC
TRBV5-1	TRBD2	TRBJ2-1	once	CASSWRTGTSLYNEQFF	TGCGCCAGCAGCTGGAGAACCGGGACTAGCCTCTACAATGAGCAGTTCTTC
TRBV5-1	-	TRBJ2-3	-	CASSWASDTQYF	TGCGCCAGCAGCTGGGCTTCAGATACGCAGTATTTT
TRBV5-1	TRBD1	TRBJ1-2	-	CASSLAQGYGYTF	TGCGCCAGCAGCTTGGCACAGGGGTATGGCTACACCTTC
TRBV4-1	TRBD1	TRBJ1-2	-	CASSQGQGKGNYGYTF	TGCGCCAGCAGCCAGGGACAGGGAAAGGGTAACTATGGCTACACCTTC
TRBV7-8	-	TRBJ2-2	few	CASSLVEVANTGELFF	TGTGCCAGCAGCTTAGTAGAGGTCGCGAACACCGGGGAGCTGTTTTTT
TRBV9	-	TRBJ2-2	few	CASSGVTGELFF	TGTGCCAGCAGCGGGGTCACCGGGGAGCTGTTTTTT
TRBV5-1	TRBD2	TRBJ2-3	few	CASSFDAGGFDTQYF	TGCGCCAGCAGCTTCGATGCGGGGGGGTTTGATACGCAGTATTTT
TRBV5-1	-	TRBJ1-1	-	CASSLGVRNTEAFF	TGCGCCAGCAGCTTGGGAGTTCGGAACACTGAAGCTTTCTTT
TRBV5-6	-	TRBJ2-5	-	CASSYRRVMEETQYF	TGTGCCAGCAGTTATCGCCGGGTGATGGAAGAGACCCAGTACTTC
TRBV29-1	-	TRBJ1-4	-	CSVLHINEKLFF	TGCAGCGTTCTCCATATTAATGAAAAACTGTTTTTT
TRBV4-1	TRBD1	TRBJ1-4	once	CASSQDAGTGEEKLFF	TGCGCCAGCAGCCAAGACGCCGGGACAGGGGAAGAAAAACTGTTTTTT
TRBV24-1	-	TRBJ2-1	-	CATAPGGLPFEQFF	TGTGCCACAGCCCCGGGGGGCCTTCCGTTTGAGCAGTTCTTC
TRBV4-1	TRBD2	TRBJ2-2	-	CASSRGLAGFANTGELFF	TGCGCCAGCAGCCGGGGACTAGCGGGATTTGCGAACACCGGGGAGCTGTTTTTT
TRBV30	-	TRBJ1-5	-	CAWSVTGPQHF	TGTGCCTGGAGTGTGACAGGGCCCCAGCATTTT
TRBV9	-	TRBJ2-2	-	CASSVAGVTGELFF	TGTGCCAGCAGCGTAGCAGGGGTTACCGGGGAGCTGTTTTTT
TRBV2	-	TRBJ1-3	-	CASSGVISSGNTIYF	TGTGCCAGCAGCGGGGTCATCAGCTCTGGAAACACCATATATTTT
TRBV7-2	-	TRBJ1-6	once	CASSLGSSSYNSPLHF	TGTGCCAGCAGCTTAGGTTCCAGCTCCTATAATTCACCCCTCCACTTT
TRBV3-1/TRBV3-2	TRBD1	TRBJ1-4	few	CASSRETGGREKLFF	TGTGCCAGCAGCCGCGAGACAGGGGGCAGAGAAAAACTGTTTTTT
TRBV19	-	TRBJ1-2	-	CASSKGDSSYGYTF	TGTGCCAGTAGTAAAGGGGATTCTAGCTACGGCTACACCTTC
TRBV11-2	-	TRBJ1-6	-	CASSPREGKDSPLHF	TGTGCCAGCAGCCCCCGGGAGGGGAAAGATTCACCCCTCCACTTT
TRBV2	-	TRBJ1-1	-	CASRQNMNTEAFF	TGTGCCAGCAGACAGAATATGAACACTGAAGCTTTCTTT
TRBV7-9	-	TRBJ2-2	-	CASSPTGGANTGELFF	TGTGCCAGCAGCCCAACCGGGGGAGCGAACACCGGGGAGCTGTTTTTT
TRBV19	TRBD1	TRBJ2-3	few	CASMGVRTGGGTQYF	TGTGCCAGTATGGGTGTGAGGACAGGGGGTGGTACGCAGTATTTT